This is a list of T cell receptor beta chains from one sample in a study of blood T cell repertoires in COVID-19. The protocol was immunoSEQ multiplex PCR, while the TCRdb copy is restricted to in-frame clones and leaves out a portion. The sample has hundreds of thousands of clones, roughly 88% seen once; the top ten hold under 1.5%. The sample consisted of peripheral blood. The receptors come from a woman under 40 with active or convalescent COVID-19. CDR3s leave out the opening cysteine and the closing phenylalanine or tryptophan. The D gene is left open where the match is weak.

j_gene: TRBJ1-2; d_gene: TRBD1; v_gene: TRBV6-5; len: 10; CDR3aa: ASNQGQGPYT
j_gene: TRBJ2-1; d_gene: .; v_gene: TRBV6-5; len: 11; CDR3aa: ASRLLTHNEQF
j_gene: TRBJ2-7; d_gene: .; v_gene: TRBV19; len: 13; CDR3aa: ASSIGSSGTYEQY
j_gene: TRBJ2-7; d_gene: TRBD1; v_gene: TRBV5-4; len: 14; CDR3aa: ASSLDGGTGAYEQY
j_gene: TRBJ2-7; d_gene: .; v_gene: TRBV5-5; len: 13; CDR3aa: ASSPSVGAPYEQY
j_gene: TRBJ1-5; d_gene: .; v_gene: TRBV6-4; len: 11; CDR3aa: ASSEGTGQPQH
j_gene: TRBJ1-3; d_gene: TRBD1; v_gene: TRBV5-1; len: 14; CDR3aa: ASTAYGQGISDTIY
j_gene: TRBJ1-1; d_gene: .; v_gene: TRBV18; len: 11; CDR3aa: ASSTDLNTEAF
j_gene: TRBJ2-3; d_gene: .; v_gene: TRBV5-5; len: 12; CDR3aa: ASSRTVGTDTQY
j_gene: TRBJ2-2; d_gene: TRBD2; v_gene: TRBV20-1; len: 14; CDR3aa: SASIAGFANTGELF
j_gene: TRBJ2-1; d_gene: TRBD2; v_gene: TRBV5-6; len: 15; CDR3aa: ASSLYYGGSSYNEQF
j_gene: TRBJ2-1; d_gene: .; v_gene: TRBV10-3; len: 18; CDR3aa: AISESHPGLTTSEENEQF
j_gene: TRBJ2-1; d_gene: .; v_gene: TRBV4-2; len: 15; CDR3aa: ASSQDPGWGGGNEQF
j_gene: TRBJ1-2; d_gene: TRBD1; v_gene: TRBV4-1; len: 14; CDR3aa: ASSQVLGTGSHGYT
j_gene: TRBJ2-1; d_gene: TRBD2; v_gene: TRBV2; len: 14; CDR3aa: ASSESGGTSYNEQF
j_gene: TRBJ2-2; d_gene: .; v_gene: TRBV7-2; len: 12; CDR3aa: ASSGSRDTGELF
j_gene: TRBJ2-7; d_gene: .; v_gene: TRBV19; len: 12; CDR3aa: ASSLGGGDYEQY
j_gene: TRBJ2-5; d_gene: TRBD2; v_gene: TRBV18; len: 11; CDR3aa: ASSRTGGETQY
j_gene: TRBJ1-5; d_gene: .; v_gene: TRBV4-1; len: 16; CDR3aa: ASSQFAPLRDSNQPQH
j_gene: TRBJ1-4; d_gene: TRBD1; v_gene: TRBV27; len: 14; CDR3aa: ASAGTGYIANEKLF
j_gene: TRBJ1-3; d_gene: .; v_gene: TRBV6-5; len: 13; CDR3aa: ASSRGTATGNTIY
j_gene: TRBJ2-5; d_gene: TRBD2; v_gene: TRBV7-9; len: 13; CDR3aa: ASSWGLAGEETQY
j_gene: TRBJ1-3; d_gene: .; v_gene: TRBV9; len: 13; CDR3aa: ASSAGDFGGNTIY
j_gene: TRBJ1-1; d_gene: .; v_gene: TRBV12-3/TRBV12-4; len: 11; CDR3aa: ATQRQANTEAF
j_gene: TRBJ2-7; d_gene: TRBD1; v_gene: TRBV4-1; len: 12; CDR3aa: ASSQKTGSYEQY
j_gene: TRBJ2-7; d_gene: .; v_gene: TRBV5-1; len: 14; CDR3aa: ASSQSRDTPAYEQY
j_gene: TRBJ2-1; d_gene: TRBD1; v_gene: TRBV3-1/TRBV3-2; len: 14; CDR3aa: ASSQEGQRSYNEQF
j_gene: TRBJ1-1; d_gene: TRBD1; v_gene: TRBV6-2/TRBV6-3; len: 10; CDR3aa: ASSPSDREAF
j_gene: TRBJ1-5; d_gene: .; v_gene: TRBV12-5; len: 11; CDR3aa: AQTGTSNQPQH
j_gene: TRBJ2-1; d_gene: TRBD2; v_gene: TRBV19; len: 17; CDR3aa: ASSIGWAGAKSSYNEQF
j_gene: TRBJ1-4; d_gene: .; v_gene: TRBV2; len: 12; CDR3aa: ASSGGYGREKLF
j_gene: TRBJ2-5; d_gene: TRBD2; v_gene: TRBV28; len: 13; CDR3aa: ASSSRAGGQETQY
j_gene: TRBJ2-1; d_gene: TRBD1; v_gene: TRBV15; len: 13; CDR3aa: ATSSGTGGFREQF
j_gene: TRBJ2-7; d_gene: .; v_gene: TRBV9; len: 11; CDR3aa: ASSVAEAYEQY
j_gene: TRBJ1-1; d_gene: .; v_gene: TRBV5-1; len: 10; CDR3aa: ASSLYGGEAF
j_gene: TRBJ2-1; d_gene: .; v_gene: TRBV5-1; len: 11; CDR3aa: ASSLGEGYEQF
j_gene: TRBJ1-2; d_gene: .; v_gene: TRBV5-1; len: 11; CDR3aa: ASRSQQGDGYT
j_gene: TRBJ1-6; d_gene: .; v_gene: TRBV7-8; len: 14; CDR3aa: ASSLDVWTVNSPLH
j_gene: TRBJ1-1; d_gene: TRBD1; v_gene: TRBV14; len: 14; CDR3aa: ASSQDLWTGRTEAF
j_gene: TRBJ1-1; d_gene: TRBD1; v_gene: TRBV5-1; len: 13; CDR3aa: ASSERQGMNTEAF
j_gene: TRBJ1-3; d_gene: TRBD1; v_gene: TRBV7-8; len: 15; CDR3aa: ASSLLGVRGLGNTIY
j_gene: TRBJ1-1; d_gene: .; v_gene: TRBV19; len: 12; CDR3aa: ASKETGMNTEAF
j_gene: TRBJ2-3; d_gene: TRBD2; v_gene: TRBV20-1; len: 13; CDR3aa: SASLASGRIDTQY
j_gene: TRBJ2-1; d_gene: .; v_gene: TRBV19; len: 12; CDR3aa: ASSILVRGREQF
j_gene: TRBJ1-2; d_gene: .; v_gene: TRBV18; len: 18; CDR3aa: ASSPLGGGQSKRFDYGYT
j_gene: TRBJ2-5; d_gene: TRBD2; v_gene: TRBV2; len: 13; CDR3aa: ASIATSGTQETQY
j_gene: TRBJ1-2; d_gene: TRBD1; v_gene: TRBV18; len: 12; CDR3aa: ASSPSQGFYGYT
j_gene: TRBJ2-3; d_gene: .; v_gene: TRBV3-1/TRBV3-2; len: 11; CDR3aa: ASSLRLEDTQY
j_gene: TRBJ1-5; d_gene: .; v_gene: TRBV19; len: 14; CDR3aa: ASSIEGQGLTQPQH
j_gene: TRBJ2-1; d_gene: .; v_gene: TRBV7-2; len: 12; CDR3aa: ASSLVRAAGEQF
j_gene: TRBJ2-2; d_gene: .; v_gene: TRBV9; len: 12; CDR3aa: ASSVAWEAGELF
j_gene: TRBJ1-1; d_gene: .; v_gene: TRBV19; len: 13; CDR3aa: ASSIASRGYTEAF
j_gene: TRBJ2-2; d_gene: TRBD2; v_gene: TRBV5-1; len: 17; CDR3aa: ASSLGMAGGAENTGELF
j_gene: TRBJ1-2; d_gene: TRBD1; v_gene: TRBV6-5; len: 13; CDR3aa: ASSHGTGSNYGYT
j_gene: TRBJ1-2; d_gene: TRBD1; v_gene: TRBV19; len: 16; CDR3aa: ASSSYVVRDRGNYGYT
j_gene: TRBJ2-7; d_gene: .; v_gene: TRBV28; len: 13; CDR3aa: ASSPVYERVYEQY
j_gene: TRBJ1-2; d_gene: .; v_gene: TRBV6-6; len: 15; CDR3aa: ASSHTQGEGVNYGYT
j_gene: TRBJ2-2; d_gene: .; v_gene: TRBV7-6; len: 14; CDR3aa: ASSLARDGGTGELF
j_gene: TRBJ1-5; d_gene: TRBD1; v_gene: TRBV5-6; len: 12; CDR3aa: ASSKQGVNQPQH
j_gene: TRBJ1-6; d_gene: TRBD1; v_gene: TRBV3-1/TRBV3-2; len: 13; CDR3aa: ASSQQGVSGSPLH